A selection of T cell receptor beta chains follows, all from one sample in a study of shared clonotypes between healthy human individuals. TCRdb's table, derived via immunoSEQ multiplex PCR, lists solely in-frame clones and lacks some. Counted here are roughly 2 million clones, around 95% occurring once; the ten biggest clones make up 0.13%. Sequenced input: naive CD4+ T cells sorted from blood. These receptors were collected from a man between 18 and 29 years old in good health. CDR3s include the opening cysteine and the closing phenylalanine or tryptophan. Fields, in order: J gene, clone size, V gene, D gene, CDR3 protein, CDR3 DNA. D genes are given only for firm matches. A row's size may be missing; if present it is once, few, many or a size class.

TRBJ2-7 | - | TRBV27 | - | CASSVMRAYEQYF | TGTGCCAGCTCCGTGATGCGGGCTTACGAGCAGTACTTC
TRBJ2-7 | - | TRBV6-1 | - | CASTSAGASSYEQYF | TGTGCCAGCACCTCCGCGGGGGCCAGCTCCTACGAGCAGTACTTC
TRBJ2-4 | - | TRBV5-1 | - | CASSLDAFTQYF | TGCGCCAGCAGCTTGGATGCGTTTACTCAGTACTTC
TRBJ1-2 | once | TRBV6-1 | - | CASTKTGVYGYTF | TGTGCCAGCACCAAAACGGGGGTCTATGGCTACACCTTC
TRBJ2-1 | once | TRBV19 | TRBD1 | CASSSPGQKIEQFF | TGTGCCAGTAGTTCGCCGGGACAGAAAATTGAGCAGTTCTTC
TRBJ1-1 | - | TRBV30 | - | CAWSVPAGTEAFF | TGTGCCTGGAGTGTACCCGCTGGAACTGAAGCTTTCTTT
TRBJ2-4 | - | TRBV6-1 | - | CASSQALAKNIQYF | TGTGCCAGCAGTCAGGCCTTAGCCAAAAACATTCAGTACTTC
TRBJ1-2 | - | TRBV30 | - | CAWRVQDQANYGYTF | TGTGCCTGGAGGGTTCAGGACCAAGCTAACTATGGCTACACCTTC
TRBJ2-7 | - | TRBV6-6 | - | CASSDTSLYEQYF | TGTGCCAGCAGTGACACCAGCCTCTACGAGCAGTACTTC
TRBJ2-3 | - | TRBV27 | - | CASSQLLDPGSTDTQYF | TGTGCCAGCAGCCAACTCCTCGATCCTGGGAGCACAGATACGCAGTATTTT
TRBJ2-6 | - | TRBV6-1 | - | CASSGTSGANVLTF | TGTGCCAGCAGCGGTACCTCTGGGGCCAACGTCCTGACTTTC
TRBJ1-1 | - | TRBV7-3 | - | CASSLTSGNTEAFF | TGTGCCAGCAGCTTAACGTCCGGGAACACTGAAGCTTTCTTT
TRBJ2-7 | - | TRBV7-9 | TRBD1 | CASSRGQSLGYYEQYF | TGTGCCAGCAGCCGGGGACAGTCCCTAGGGTACTACGAGCAGTACTTC
TRBJ1-6 | - | TRBV10-3 | TRBD1 | CAIRSGTDDSPLHF | TGTGCCATCAGGAGCGGGACAGACGATTCACCCCTCCACTTT
TRBJ2-3 | - | TRBV30 | TRBD2 | CAWSGSTSAGDTQYF | TGTGCCTGGAGTGGCTCGACTAGCGCTGGAGATACGCAGTATTTT
TRBJ2-5 | - | TRBV6-4 | - | CASSVYQETQYF | TGTGCCAGCAGTGTGTACCAAGAGACCCAGTACTTC
TRBJ2-1 | once | TRBV9 | - | CASSPLSAVGVGEQFF | TGTGCCAGCAGCCCCCTCTCCGCGGTAGGGGTAGGTGAGCAGTTCTTC
TRBJ2-2 | once | TRBV7-9 | TRBD2 | CASSLDPGGWVHTGELFF | TGTGCCAGCAGCTTAGATCCGGGAGGCTGGGTGCACACCGGGGAGCTGTTTTTT
TRBJ2-3 | - | TRBV7-6 | - | CASSLSTDTQYF | TGTGCCAGCAGCTTAAGCACAGATACGCAGTATTTT
TRBJ2-4 | - | TRBV7-2 | TRBD2 | CASSLAERELQYF | TGTGCCAGCAGCTTAGCAGAGCGGGAGCTTCAGTACTTC
TRBJ2-2 | - | TRBV11-2 | TRBD2 | CASSYPGSGSTGELFF | TGTGCCAGCAGCTACCCGGGGAGCGGGAGTACCGGGGAGCTGTTTTTT
TRBJ2-1 | once | TRBV7-2 | - | CASSLAAGSREQFF | TGTGCCAGCAGCCTAGCCGCGGGGAGTCGGGAGCAGTTCTTC
TRBJ1-2 | once | TRBV5-1 | TRBD1 | CASSLVRGQNYGYTF | TGCGCCAGCAGCTTGGTCAGGGGGCAAAACTATGGCTACACCTTC
TRBJ1-2 | once | TRBV7-2 | - | CASSLEGGAGYGYTF | TGTGCCAGCAGCTTAGAGGGCGGGGCGGGATATGGCTACACCTTC